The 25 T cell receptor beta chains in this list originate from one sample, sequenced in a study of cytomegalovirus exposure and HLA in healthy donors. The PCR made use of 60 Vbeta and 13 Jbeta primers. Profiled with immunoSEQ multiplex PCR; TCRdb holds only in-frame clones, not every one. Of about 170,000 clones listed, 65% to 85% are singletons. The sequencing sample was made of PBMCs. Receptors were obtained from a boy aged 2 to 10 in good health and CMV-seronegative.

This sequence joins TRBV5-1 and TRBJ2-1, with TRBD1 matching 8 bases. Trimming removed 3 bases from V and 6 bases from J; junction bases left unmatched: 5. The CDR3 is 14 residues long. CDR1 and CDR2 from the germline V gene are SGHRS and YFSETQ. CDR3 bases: TGCGCCAGCAGCTCCGGGACAGGACTCAATGAGCAGTTCTTC. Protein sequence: CASSSGTGLNEQFF.

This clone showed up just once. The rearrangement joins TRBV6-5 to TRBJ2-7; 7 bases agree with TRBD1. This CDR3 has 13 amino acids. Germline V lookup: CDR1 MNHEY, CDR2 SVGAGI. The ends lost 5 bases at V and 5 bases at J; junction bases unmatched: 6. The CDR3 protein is CASSPTGDNEQYF. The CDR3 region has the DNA TGTGCCAGCAGTCCCACAGGGGACAACGAGCAGTACTTC.

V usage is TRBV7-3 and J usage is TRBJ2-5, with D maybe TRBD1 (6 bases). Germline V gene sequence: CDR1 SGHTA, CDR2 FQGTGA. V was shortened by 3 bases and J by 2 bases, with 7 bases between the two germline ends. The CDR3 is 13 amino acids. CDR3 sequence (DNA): TGTGCCAGCAGCTTGGGACATCAAGAGACCCAGTACTTC. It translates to CASSLGHQETQYF.

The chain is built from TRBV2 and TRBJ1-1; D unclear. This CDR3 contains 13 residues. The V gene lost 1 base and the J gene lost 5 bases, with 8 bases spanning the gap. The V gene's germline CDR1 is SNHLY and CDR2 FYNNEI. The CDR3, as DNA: TGTGCCAGCAGTGAAGGAGAGGGAACTGAAGCTTTCTTT. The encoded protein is CASSEGEGTEAFF.

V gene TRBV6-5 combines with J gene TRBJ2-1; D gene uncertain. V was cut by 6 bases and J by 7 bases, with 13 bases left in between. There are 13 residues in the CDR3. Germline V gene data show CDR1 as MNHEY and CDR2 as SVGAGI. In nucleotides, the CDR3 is TGTGCCAGCAGCACCGTCGACTCAAATGAGCAGTTCTTC. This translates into CASSTVDSNEQFF.

CDR3 bases: TGCGCCAGCAGCCAAGATCTGCGGACTAAATATCTCAATGAGCAGTTCTTC. It encodes CASSQDLRTKYLNEQFF. The genes are TRBV4-3 and TRBJ2-1; maybe TRBD2 (6 bases). CDR1 is LGHNA and CDR2 is YSLEER in the germline V gene. CDR3 length equals 17 residues. The V end was cut by 0 bases, the J end by 6 bases, with 18 bases between.

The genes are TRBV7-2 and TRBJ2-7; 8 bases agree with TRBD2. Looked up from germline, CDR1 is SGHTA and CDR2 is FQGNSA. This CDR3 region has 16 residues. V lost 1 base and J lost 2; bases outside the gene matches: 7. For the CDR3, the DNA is TGTGCCAGCAGCTTAGTGGTAGCGGGACGTACCTACGAGCAGTACTTC. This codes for CASSLVVAGRTYEQYF.

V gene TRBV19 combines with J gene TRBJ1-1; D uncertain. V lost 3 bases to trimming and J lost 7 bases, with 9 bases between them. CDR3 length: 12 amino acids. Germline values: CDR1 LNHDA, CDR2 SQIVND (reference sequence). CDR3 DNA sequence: TGTGCCAGTAGTATCGTTCGCGGTGAAGCTTTCTTT. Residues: CASSIVRGEAFF. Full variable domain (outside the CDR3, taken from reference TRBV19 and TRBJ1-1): DGGITQSPKYLFRKEGQNVTLSCEQNLNHDAMYWYRQDPGQGLRLIYYSQIVNDFQKGDIAEGYSVSREKKESFPLTVTSAQKNPTAFYLCASSIVRGEAFFGQGTRLTVV.

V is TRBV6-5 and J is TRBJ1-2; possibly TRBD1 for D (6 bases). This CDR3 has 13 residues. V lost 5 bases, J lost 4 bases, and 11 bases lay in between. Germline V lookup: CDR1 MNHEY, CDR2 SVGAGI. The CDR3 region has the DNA TGTGCCAGCAGTCTACAGGGATCCTATGGCTACACCTTC. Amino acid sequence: CASSLQGSYGYTF.

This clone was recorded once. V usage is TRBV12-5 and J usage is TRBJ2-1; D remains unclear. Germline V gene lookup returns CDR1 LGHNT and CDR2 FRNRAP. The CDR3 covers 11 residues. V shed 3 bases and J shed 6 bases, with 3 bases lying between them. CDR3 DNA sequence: TGTGCTAGTGGTTTTATCAATGAGCAGTTCTTC. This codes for CASGFINEQFF.

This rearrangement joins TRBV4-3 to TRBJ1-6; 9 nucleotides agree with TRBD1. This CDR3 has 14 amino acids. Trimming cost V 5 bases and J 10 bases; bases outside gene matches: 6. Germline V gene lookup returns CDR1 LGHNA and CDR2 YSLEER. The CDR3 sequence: CASSGDREGSPLHF. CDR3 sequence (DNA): TGCGCCAGCAGCGGGGACAGGGAAGGATCACCCCTCCACTTT.

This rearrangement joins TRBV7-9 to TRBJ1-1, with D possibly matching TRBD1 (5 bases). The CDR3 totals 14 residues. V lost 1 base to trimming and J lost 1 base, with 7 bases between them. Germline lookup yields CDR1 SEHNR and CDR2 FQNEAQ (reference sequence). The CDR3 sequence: CASSLGQGNTEAFF. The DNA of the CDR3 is TGTGCCAGCAGCTTAGGCCAGGGGAACACTGAAGCTTTCTTT.

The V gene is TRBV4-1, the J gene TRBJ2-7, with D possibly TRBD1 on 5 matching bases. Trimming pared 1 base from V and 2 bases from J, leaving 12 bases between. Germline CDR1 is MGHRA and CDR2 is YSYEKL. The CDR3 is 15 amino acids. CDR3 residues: CASSQGSQGAYEQYF. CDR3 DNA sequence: TGCGCCAGCAGCCAAGGGAGTCAGGGTGCCTACGAGCAGTACTTC.

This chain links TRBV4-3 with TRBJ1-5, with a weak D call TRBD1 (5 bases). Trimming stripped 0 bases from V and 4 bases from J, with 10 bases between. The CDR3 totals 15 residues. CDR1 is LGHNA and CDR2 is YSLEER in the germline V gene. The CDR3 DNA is TGCGCCAGCAGCCAAGATGGGGGAGGTAATCAGCCCCAGCATTTT. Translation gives CASSQDGGGNQPQHF.

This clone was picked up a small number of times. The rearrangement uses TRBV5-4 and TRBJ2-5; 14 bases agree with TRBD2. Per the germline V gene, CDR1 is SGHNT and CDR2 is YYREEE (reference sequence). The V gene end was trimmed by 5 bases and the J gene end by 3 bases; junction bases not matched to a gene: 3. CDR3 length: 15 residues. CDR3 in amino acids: CASRPGLAGEETQYF. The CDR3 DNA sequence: TGTGCCAGCAGACCGGGACTAGCGGGGGAAGAGACCCAGTACTTC.

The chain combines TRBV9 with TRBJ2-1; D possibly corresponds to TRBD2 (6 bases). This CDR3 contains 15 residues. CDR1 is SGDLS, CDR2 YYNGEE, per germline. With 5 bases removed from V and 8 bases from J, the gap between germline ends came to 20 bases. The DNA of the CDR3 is TGTGCCAGCAGGACCGGGAGCGGGCCACTCGATGAGCAGTTCTTC. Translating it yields CASRTGSGPLDEQFF.

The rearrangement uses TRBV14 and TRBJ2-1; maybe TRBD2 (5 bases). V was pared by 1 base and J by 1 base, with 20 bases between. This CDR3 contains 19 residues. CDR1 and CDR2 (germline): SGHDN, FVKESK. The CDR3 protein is CASSQVRLAEYRSYNEQFF. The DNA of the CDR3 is TGTGCCAGCAGCCAAGTACGGCTAGCTGAATACCGTTCCTACAATGAGCAGTTCTTC. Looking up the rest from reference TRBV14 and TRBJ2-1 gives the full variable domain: EAGVTQFPSHSVIEKGQTVTLRCDPISGHDNLYWYRRVMGKEIKFLLHFVKESKQDESGMPNNRFLAERTGGTYSTLKVQPAELEDSGVYFCASSQVRLAEYRSYNEQFFGPGTRLTVL.

The chain's CDR3 is CASSGDFQETQYF. The CDR3 DNA sequence: TGTGCCAGCAGTGGGGACTTCCAAGAGACCCAGTACTTC. The genes are TRBV9 and TRBJ2-5; D is perhaps TRBD2 (6 bases). This CDR3 region has 13 residues. Trimming took off 5 bases at V and 1 base at J, with 9 bases between the two ends. The germline gives CDR1 SGDLS, CDR2 YYNGEE.

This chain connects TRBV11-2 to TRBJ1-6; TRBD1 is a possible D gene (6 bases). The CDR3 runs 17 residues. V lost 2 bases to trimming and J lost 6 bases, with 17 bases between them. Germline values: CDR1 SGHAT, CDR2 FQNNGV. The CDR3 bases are TGTGCCAGCAGCTTATTGGGAGGGGGGGCAGGTAATTCACCCCTCCACTTT. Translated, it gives CASSLLGGGAGNSPLHF.

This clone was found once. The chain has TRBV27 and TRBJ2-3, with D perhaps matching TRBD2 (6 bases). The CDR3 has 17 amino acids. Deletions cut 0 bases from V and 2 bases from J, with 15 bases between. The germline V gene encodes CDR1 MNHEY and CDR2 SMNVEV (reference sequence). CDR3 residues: CASSLSWWGDLTDTQYF. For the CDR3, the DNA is TGTGCCAGCAGTTTATCGTGGTGGGGGGATCTCACAGATACGCAGTATTTT.

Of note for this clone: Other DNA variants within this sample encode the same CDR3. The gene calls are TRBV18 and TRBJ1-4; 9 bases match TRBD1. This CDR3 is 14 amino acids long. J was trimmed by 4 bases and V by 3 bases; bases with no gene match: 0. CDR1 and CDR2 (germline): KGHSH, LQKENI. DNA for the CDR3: TGTGCCAGCTCACCGGGACAGGGTAATGAAAAACTGTTTTTT. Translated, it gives CASSPGQGNEKLFF.

DNA of the CDR3: TGTGCCAGCAGCGCAATTAGCGGGAGTGGGTACAATGAGCAGTTCTTC. This sequence encodes CASSAISGSGYNEQFF. V usage is TRBV5-5 and J usage is TRBJ2-1, with 9 bases that match TRBD2. Germline CDR1 reads SGHKS; CDR2 reads YYEKEE (reference sequence). With V trimmed by 4 bases and J by 4 bases, 9 bases remained unmatched. This CDR3 has 16 residues.

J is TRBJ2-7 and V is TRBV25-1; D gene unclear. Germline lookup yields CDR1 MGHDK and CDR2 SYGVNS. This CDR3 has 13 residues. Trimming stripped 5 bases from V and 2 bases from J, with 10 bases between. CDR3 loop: CASSPDSTYEQYF. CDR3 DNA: TGTGCCAGCAGTCCTGACTCGACCTACGAGCAGTACTTC.

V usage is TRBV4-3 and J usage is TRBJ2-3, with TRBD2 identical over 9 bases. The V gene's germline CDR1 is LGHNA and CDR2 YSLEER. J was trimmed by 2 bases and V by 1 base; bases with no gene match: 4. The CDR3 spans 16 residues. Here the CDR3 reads CASSQGLADFTDTQYF. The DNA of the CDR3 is TGCGCCAGCAGCCAAGGACTAGCGGATTTCACAGATACGCAGTATTTT.

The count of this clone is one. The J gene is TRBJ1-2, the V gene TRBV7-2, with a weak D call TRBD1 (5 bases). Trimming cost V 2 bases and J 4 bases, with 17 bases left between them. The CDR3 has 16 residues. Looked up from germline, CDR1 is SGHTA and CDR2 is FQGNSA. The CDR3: CASSLLDNQPGYGYTF. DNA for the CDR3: TGTGCCAGCAGCTTATTGGACAACCAACCGGGCTATGGCTACACCTTC.